These 9 T cell receptor beta chains were all obtained from the same sample, sequenced in a study of persistence of HIV-infected CD4 T cells. Anti-CD3/anti-CD28 beads served as a nonspecific positive control stimulus. Sorting of responding CD4+ T cells relied on upregulated CD40 ligand together with CD69. Their cognate antigens are unknown. Sequencing used immunoSEQ version 4 in survey mode. Sequencing was performed with immunoSEQ multiplex PCR; in TCRdb, only in-frame clones are kept and a portion is missing. The table shows some 41,000 clones, with 87% occurring only once. The sequenced sample was CD4+ T cells sorted from PBMCs after approximately 19-hour stimulation, obtained from a patient who received antiretroviral therapy. The receptors shown here come from an adult man with HIV who was CMV-seropositive.

The genes are TRBV30 and TRBJ1-1; possibly TRBD1 for D (5 bases). Germline CDR1 and CDR2: GTSNPN and SVGIG (reference sequence). V shed 2 bases and J shed 11 bases, with 24 bases lying between them. The CDR3 has 15 amino acids. The CDR3 DNA sequence: TGTGCCTGGAGTATTCATAGTGCGGTCAGGGATGGGGCTTTCTTT. It codes for CAWSIHSAVRDGAFF.

The chain has TRBV19 and TRBJ1-1, with D perhaps TRBD1 (5 bases). Trimming pared 6 bases from V and 3 bases from J, leaving 8 bases between. Germline V CDR1 and CDR2: LNHDA, SQIVND (reference sequence). The CDR3 length is 12 residues. The CDR3 DNA reads as TGTGCCAGTAGGGGACGGGACACTGAAGCTTTCTTT. It is translated as CASRGRDTEAFF.

V gene TRBV5-5 combines with J gene TRBJ2-2; D is perhaps TRBD2 (5 bases). CDR1 is SGHKS and CDR2 is YYEKEE in the germline V gene (reference sequence). This CDR3 comprises 13 residues. V lost 2 bases and J lost 4, with 6 bases in between. The CDR3 spells CASSFRGTGELFF. The CDR3 DNA reads as TGTGCCAGCAGCTTTCGGGGCACCGGGGAGCTGTTTTTT.

The CDR3 region is CASSEPGGQVNEQFF. CDR3 DNA sequence: TGCGCCAGCAGTGAGCCAGGGGGGCAAGTCAATGAGCAGTTCTTC. The V call is TRBV10-2, the J call TRBJ2-1; tentatively, D is TRBD1 (7 bases). Germline V CDR1 and CDR2: WSHSY, SAAADI. V shed 2 bases and J shed 6 bases, with 14 bases lying between them. CDR3 length: 15 residues.

The chain recombines TRBV7-2 with TRBJ1-2; 7 bases are a match to TRBD1. Unmatched junction bases numbered 7, after V lost 4 bases and J lost 2 bases. Germline-derived CDR1 and CDR2 are SGHTA and FQGNSA. There are 15 residues in the CDR3. CDR3 nucleotides: TGTGCCAGCAGCTCCGCCGGGACAGTAAACTATGGCTACACCTTC. Translation: CASSSAGTVNYGYTF.

Of note for this clone: This sample also contains other DNA sequences that code for the same CDR3. The chain links TRBV20-1 to TRBJ2-5; D unresolved. CDR3 length: 11 amino acids. Trimming stripped 0 bases from V and 5 bases from J, with 4 bases between. Germline lookup yields CDR1 DFQATT and CDR2 SNEGSKA (reference sequence). The CDR3 DNA reads as TGCAGTGCTAGAGAGGGTGAGACCCAGTACTTC. Protein sequence: CSAREGETQYF.

The chain couples TRBV27 to TRBJ2-1; TRBD2 matches at 10 bases. The CDR3 covers 16 residues. Germline lookup yields CDR1 MNHEY and CDR2 SMNVEV (reference sequence). The V gene end was trimmed by 2 bases and the J gene end by 7 bases; junction bases not matched to a gene: 8. CDR3 DNA: TGTGCCAGCAGTTTAAAAGCGGGAGGGCCAAAAAATGAGCAGTTCTTC. Amino acid sequence: CASSLKAGGPKNEQFF.

This clone has just one count. The chain recombines TRBV5-1 with TRBJ2-2, with D possibly being TRBD2 (6 bases). Trimming left V 2 bases short and J 5 bases short, with 10 bases between. Germline values: CDR1 SGHRS, CDR2 YFSETQ. The CDR3 is 14 residues long. CDR3: CASSFEGRTGELFF. The CDR3 DNA reads as TGCGCCAGCAGCTTTGAGGGGAGGACCGGGGAGCTGTTTTTT.

This clone came up once. The J gene is TRBJ2-7, the V gene TRBV6-1; maybe TRBD1 (5 bases). The V end lost 0 bases, the J end lost 10 bases, and 13 bases lay between the germline ends. CDR3 length equals 13 residues. The germline CDR1 and CDR2 sequences are MNHNS and SASEGT. The CDR3 region has the DNA TGTGCCAGCAGTGAAGCCGGGCAGGGTGTTCAGTACTTC. This gives the protein CASSEAGQGVQYF.